Listed below are T cell receptor beta chains from one sample, sequenced in a study of blood T cell repertoires in COVID-19. Libraries were prepared by immunoSEQ multiplex PCR; TCRdb keeps only in-frame clonotypes and omits some of them. The repertoire has over 150,000 clones, more than 80% of them found once; the top ten carry 5% to 7.5%. Sequenced material: PBMCs or T cells enriched from blood (not recorded which). The receptors here all came from a man aged 35-49 years who had recovered from COVID-19. Both conserved end residues are part of each CDR3. The D gene is left open where the match is weak. Where a row states a size, it is once, few, many or the class of an expanded clone; other rows omit it.

cdr3_aa,cdr3_nt,clone_size,v_call,j_call,d_call
CASSPTRTGGGRPQHF,TGTGCCAGCAGCCCTACAAGGACAGGGGGAGGTAGGCCCCAGCATTTT,.,TRBV6-2/TRBV6-3,TRBJ1-5,TRBD1
CASSLVSGTGGGGYTF,TGTGCCAGCAGCTTAGTGTCCGGGACAGGGGGCGGCGGCTACACCTTC,once,TRBV7-9,TRBJ1-2,TRBD1
CASSPGLAGRASYEQYF,TGTGCCAGCAGCCCGGGACTAGCGGGGCGAGCCTCCTACGAGCAGTACTTC,.,TRBV3-1/TRBV3-2,TRBJ2-7,TRBD2
CASSLYYNREGAGELFF,TGTGCCAGCAGCCTCTACTATAACAGGGAAGGGGCCGGGGAGCTGTTTTTT,.,TRBV14,TRBJ2-2,.
CASSPRTGAVTEAFF,TGCGCCAGCAGCCCTCGGACAGGGGCAGTAACTGAAGCTTTCTTT,once,TRBV5-1,TRBJ1-1,TRBD1
CASRGSVEAFF,TGTGCCAGCCGCGGGAGCGTTGAAGCTTTCTTT,.,TRBV2,TRBJ1-1,.
CASSPRQANYEQYF,TGTGCCAGCAGCCCCAGACAGGCGAACTACGAGCAGTACTTC,few,TRBV7-8,TRBJ2-7,.
CASRLDRSGKGAYEQYF,TGTGCAAGTCGCTTAGATCGTTCGGGGAAAGGAGCCTACGAGCAGTACTTC,.,TRBV12-2,TRBJ2-7,.
CASGRGTSGVNEQFF,TGCGCCAGCGGGAGAGGGACTAGCGGGGTTAATGAGCAGTTCTTC,.,TRBV4-1,TRBJ2-1,TRBD2
CAWSSGELFF,TGTGCCTGGAGTTCGGGGGAGCTGTTTTTT,.,TRBV30,TRBJ2-2,.
CATPYRGPSYEQYF,TGTGCCACCCCCTACAGGGGGCCGTCCTACGAGCAGTACTTC,.,TRBV6-5,TRBJ2-7,TRBD1
CASSPMRGLEQFF,TGTGCCAGCTCACCAATGCGGGGTCTTGAGCAGTTCTTC,.,TRBV18,TRBJ2-1,.
CASRGLAGEVGELFF,TGCGCCAGCAGAGGACTAGCGGGAGAGGTCGGGGAGCTGTTTTTT,.,TRBV10-2,TRBJ2-2,TRBD2
CATSDPGRGKAHTF,TGTGCCACCAGTGACCCCGGGAGGGGAAAAGCCCACACCTTC,.,TRBV24-1,TRBJ1-2,.
CASSKAAGKGEETQYF,TGTGCCAGCAGCAAAGCCGCGGGCAAGGGGGAGGAGACCCAGTACTTC,.,TRBV21-1,TRBJ2-5,.
CASSSRDSNPYEQYF,TGTGCCAGCAGTTCTCGGGACAGTAATCCCTACGAGCAGTACTTC,.,TRBV28,TRBJ2-7,TRBD1
CAWLKPGGWTEAFF,TGTGCCTGGCTAAAACCAGGGGGCTGGACTGAAGCTTTCTTT,.,TRBV30,TRBJ1-1,TRBD1
CARGGGVDYGYTF,TGCGCCAGGGGAGGGGGAGTAGACTATGGCTACACCTTC,.,TRBV5-1,TRBJ1-2,.
CASSLEGLAGREQFF,TGTGCCAGCAGCTTAGAAGGACTAGCGGGACGTGAGCAGTTCTTC,.,TRBV7-8,TRBJ2-1,TRBD2
CATSDFRRLGEAAPLHF,TGTGCCACCAGTGATTTTCGGCGGTTAGGGGAGGCGGCACCCCTCCACTTT,.,TRBV24-1,TRBJ1-6,.